The source of this TCR beta chain is a study of shared clonotypes between healthy human individuals. Looking at the study overall: For every donor, three CD4 naive, three CD4 memory, two CD8 naive and one CD8 memory plates were used.

Study-level points and caveats: Clonotype sharing among the donors was expected to vary with sequencing depth. Relative to their counterparts shared across all four donors, non-shared clonotypes exhibited diminished generation probabilities. Among several donors, approximately 5% of naive CD4 clonotypes were found in common.

The assay was immunoSEQ multiplex PCR, and TCRdb's table has in-frame clones only and misses some. Found here are more than 550,000 clones, 90% of them singletons; the top ten hold 34%. This CDR3 comprises 13 residues. Trimming cost V 6 bases and J 3 bases, with 12 bases left between them. The germline V gene encodes CDR1 MNHEY and CDR2 SMNVEV (reference sequence). On this clone: Its antigen is currently unknown.

V gene TRBV27 combines with J gene TRBJ2-7; D gene uncertain. The receptor comes from a young man in good health. Some clones in this sample may be carry-over from other donors' samples. The sample comprised memory CD8+ T cells from PBMCs. Subset meaning: CD45RO+ cells pooled with CCR7-negative TemRA cells. The CDR3 nucleotides are TGTGCCAGCAGCCCAGGATCCTACTACGAGCAGTACTTC. Encoded protein: CASSPGSYYEQYF.